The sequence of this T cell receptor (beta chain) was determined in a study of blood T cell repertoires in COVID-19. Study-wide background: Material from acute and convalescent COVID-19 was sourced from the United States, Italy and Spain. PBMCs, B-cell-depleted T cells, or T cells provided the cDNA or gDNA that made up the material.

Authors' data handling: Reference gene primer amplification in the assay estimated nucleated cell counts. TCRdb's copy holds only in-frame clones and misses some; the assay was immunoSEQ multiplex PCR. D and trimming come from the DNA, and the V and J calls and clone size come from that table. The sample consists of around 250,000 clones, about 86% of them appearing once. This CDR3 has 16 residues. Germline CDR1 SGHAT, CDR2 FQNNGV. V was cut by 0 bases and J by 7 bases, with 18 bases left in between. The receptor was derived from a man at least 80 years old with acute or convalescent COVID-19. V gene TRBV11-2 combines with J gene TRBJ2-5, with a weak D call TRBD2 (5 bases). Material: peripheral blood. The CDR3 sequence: CASSLDRDPGARTQYF. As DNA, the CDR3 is TGTGCCAGCAGCTTAGATCGGGATCCGGGCGCGCGGACCCAGTACTTC. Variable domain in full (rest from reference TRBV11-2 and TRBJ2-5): EAGVAQSPRYKIIEKRQSVAFWCNPISGHATLYWYQQILGQGPKLLIQFQNNGVVDDSQLPKDRFSAERLKGVDSTLKIQPAKLEDSAVYLCASSLDRDPGARTQYFGPGTRLLVL.